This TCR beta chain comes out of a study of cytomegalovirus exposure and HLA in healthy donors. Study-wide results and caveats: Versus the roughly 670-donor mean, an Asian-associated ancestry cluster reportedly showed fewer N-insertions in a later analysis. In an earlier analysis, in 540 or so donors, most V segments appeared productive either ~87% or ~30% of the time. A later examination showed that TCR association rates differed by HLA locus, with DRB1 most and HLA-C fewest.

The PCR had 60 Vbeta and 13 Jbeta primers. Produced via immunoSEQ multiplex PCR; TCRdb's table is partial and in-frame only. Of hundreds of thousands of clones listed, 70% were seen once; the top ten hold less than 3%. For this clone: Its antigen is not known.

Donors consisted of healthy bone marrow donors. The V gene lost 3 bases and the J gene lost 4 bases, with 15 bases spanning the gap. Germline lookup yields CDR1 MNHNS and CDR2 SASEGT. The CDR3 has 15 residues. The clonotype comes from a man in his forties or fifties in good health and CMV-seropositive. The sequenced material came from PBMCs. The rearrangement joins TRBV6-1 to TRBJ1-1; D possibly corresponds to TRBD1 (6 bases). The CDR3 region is CASSEAGDFGTEAFF. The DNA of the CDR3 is TGTGCCAGCAGTGAGGCAGGGGATTTCGGCACTGAAGCTTTCTTT.